These T cell receptor beta chains were read from a single sample in a study of blood T cell repertoires in COVID-19. This table comes from immunoSEQ multiplex PCR, and its TCRdb copy is limited to in-frame clones, with some not included. In the table there are 100,000 to 150,000 clones, roughly 84% of which are singletons. Sequenced material: peripheral blood. Source of these receptors: a man aged 55 to 69 with acute or convalescent COVID-19. CDR3s include the opening cysteine and the closing phenylalanine or tryptophan. D genes are given only for firm matches. Clone size, where shown, is once, few, many, or a class for clones that have expanded.

clone size	J gene	V gene	D gene	CDR3 protein
-	TRBJ1-1	TRBV30	TRBD1	CAWSVGDRGRAGNTEAFF
-	TRBJ2-1	TRBV19	-	CASTPGGARYNEQFF
-	TRBJ2-7	TRBV19	TRBD2	CASSPGTSGGGEQYF
-	TRBJ2-4	TRBV5-1	-	CASSLPSENIQYF
-	TRBJ1-5	TRBV7-2	-	CASSLRQVDQPQHF
-	TRBJ1-6	TRBV5-8	TRBD1	CASSTMTGYNSPLHF
-	TRBJ2-3	TRBV15	TRBD1	CATSRDRGQQNTQYF
-	TRBJ2-5	TRBV5-1	TRBD2	CASSLGLAGGPLQETQYF
-	TRBJ2-5	TRBV7-2	TRBD2	CASSLSLGSGQETQYF
-	TRBJ2-7	TRBV24-1	-	CATSDQRQVKGYEQYF
-	TRBJ1-2	TRBV10-2	TRBD1	CASSSTGSDYGYTF
once	TRBJ2-7	TRBV9	-	CASSVGRVGEQYF
once	TRBJ1-5	TRBV2	TRBD1	CASSRQGAGQPQHF
-	TRBJ2-1	TRBV11-3	-	CASSQINRIYNEQFF
-	TRBJ1-3	TRBV19	TRBD1	CATSDRGAGNTIYF
-	TRBJ2-1	TRBV2	TRBD1	CASSQPTPDRGYNEQFF
-	TRBJ1-1	TRBV29-1	-	CSVAVDRNTEAFF
-	TRBJ2-6	TRBV6-5	-	CASSSLSSGANVLTF
-	TRBJ2-3	TRBV19	TRBD1	CASRDRGTDTQYF
few	TRBJ2-2	TRBV27	-	CASSLDRLTGELFF
-	TRBJ2-7	TRBV6-1	-	CASSEVPRGAEPEQYF
-	TRBJ2-1	TRBV5-6	-	CASSYLAAPYNEQFF
-	TRBJ2-7	TRBV5-1	TRBD1	CASSDRGREGGHEQYF
few	TRBJ2-7	TRBV2	-	CASNRDTSYEQYF
once	TRBJ1-2	TRBV6-4	TRBD1	CASSDSDRGLGGYTF
-	TRBJ1-6	TRBV2	-	CASSAGNSPLHF
-	TRBJ1-5	TRBV6-5	-	CASSYSPGQPQHF
few	TRBJ2-2	TRBV18	-	CASSHRGIYRENTGELFF
-	TRBJ2-1	TRBV24-1	TRBD2	CATSDSLAGALNEQFF
-	TRBJ2-5	TRBV19	TRBD1	CASSGTDRGETQYF
few	TRBJ1-4	TRBV7-2	-	CASSLAAGFWTGEKLFF
few	TRBJ1-1	TRBV7-2	-	CASSLQVTNTEAFF
-	TRBJ2-7	TRBV19	-	CASSIDSGGLYEQYF
-	TRBJ2-1	TRBV29-1	-	CSVEVHSEQFF
-	TRBJ2-2	TRBV5-1	TRBD1	CASSLGQGIRTGELFF
once	TRBJ2-3	TRBV9	TRBD1	CASSPRTGQGATDTQYF
-	TRBJ2-3	TRBV25-1	TRBD2	CASSEYSSGGADTQYF
-	TRBJ2-7	TRBV5-1	TRBD2	CASSFTRLAGEVYEQYF
-	TRBJ2-3	TRBV7-3	TRBD2	CASSRAGGSTDTQYF
-	TRBJ2-1	TRBV5-4	-	CASSLEATYNEQFF
-	TRBJ2-2	TRBV28	TRBD1	CASNRGVGFTGELFF
-	TRBJ2-2	TRBV5-1	TRBD2	CASSTRGGGLSAGELFF
many	TRBJ2-7	TRBV10-3	TRBD2	CAIGPSGGAYEQYF
-	TRBJ1-6	TRBV6-5	TRBD1	CARDSQSSYNSPLHF
-	TRBJ2-1	TRBV29-1	TRBD1	CSVAGTGYNEQFF
once	TRBJ1-2	TRBV2	TRBD1	CASRAGGTGPYGYTF
-	TRBJ2-7	TRBV9	-	CASSVEAGAHYEQYF
-	TRBJ1-2	TRBV3-1/TRBV3-2	-	CASSRGQMYGYTF
-	TRBJ2-1	TRBV5-1	TRBD2	CASSLNPGLANEQFF
-	TRBJ1-4	TRBV28	-	CASSFATNEKLFF
-	TRBJ1-4	TRBV4-2	-	CASSQEDWALEKLFF
once	TRBJ2-7	TRBV19	-	CASRVTGSSSYEQYF